The 20 T cell receptor beta chains reported below all come from one sample, sequenced in a study of cytomegalovirus exposure and HLA in healthy donors. PCR primers comprised 60 Vbeta and 13 Jbeta primers. Some clones are missing from TCRdb's copy, which holds only in-frame ones; the method was immunoSEQ multiplex PCR. The sample includes nearly 110,000 clones, roughly 73% of them seen just once. Input material: PBMCs. The receptor set was obtained from a man aged 35-49 years in good health and CMV-seronegative.

This clone came up a few times. The CDR3 DNA reads as TGCGCCAGCAGCGCTACCTTGATGAACACTGAAGCTTTCTTT. Amino acid sequence: CASSATLMNTEAFF. The V and J genes are TRBV5-1 and TRBJ1-1, with D hard to call. V gave up 4 bases and J gave up 0 bases, with 10 bases separating them. The CDR3 runs to 14 residues. CDR1 and CDR2 from the germline V gene are SGHRS and YFSETQ.

The chain couples TRBV9 to TRBJ1-3, with a weak D call TRBD1 (5 bases). The V gene's germline CDR1 is SGDLS and CDR2 YYNGEE. V was trimmed by 3 bases and J by 2 bases, leaving 15 bases between them. The CDR3 loop spans 16 amino acids. In DNA, the CDR3 is TGTGCCAGCAGCGCGGAAAGGGGTAACGCTGGAAACACCATATATTTT. Encoded protein: CASSAERGNAGNTIYF. Combining the CDR3 with reference TRBV9 and TRBJ1-3 gives the whole variable domain DSGVTQTPKHLITATGQRVTLRCSPRSGDLSVYWYQQSLDQGLQFLIQYYNGEERAKGNILERFSAQQFPDLHSELNLSSLELGDSALYFCASSAERGNAGNTIYFGEGSWLTVV.

This chain uses TRBV27 with TRBJ1-2; a possible D gene is TRBD1 (6 bases). Germline assignment: CDR1 MNHEY and CDR2 SMNVEV (reference sequence). The V gene lost 4 bases and the J gene lost 1 base, with 10 bases spanning the gap. This CDR3 is built from 14 residues. This chain's CDR3 is CASSWGGGNYGYTF. The DNA of the CDR3 is TGTGCCAGCAGTTGGGGAGGGGGTAACTATGGCTACACCTTC.

The gene calls are TRBV2 and TRBJ2-5; 13 positions match TRBD2. V was pared by 6 bases and J by 4 bases, with 2 bases of the junction left unmatched. Looked up from germline, CDR1 is SNHLY and CDR2 is FYNNEI. This CDR3 comprises 14 residues. CDR3 loop: CASRTSGGGETQYF. In DNA form, the CDR3 reads TGTGCCAGCAGAACTAGCGGGGGGGGAGAGACCCAGTACTTC.

This clone was picked up a small number of times. The chain links TRBV14 to TRBJ2-5, with a possible D match to TRBD2 (7 bases). The CDR3 has 16 residues. Germline loops: CDR1 SGHDN, CDR2 FVKESK. With 2 bases removed from V and 5 bases from J, the gap between germline ends came to 18 bases. This chain's CDR3 is CASSQRGGGPRETQYF. The CDR3 bases are TGTGCCAGCAGCCAAAGAGGGGGGGGGCCTCGCGAGACCCAGTACTTC.

The chain recombines TRBV6-1 with TRBJ2-5; 10 bases align to TRBD2. J was trimmed by 4 bases and V by 10 bases; bases with no gene match: 3. The germline V gene encodes CDR1 MNHNS and CDR2 SASEGT. This CDR3 has 12 residues. CDR3 protein: CATRTSGETQYF. CDR3 DNA sequence: TGTGCCACCCGGACTAGCGGAGAGACCCAGTACTTC.

The chain recombines TRBV6-5 with TRBJ2-7; 8 positions match TRBD1. V trimming: 2 bases; J trimming: 3 bases; junction bases outside the gene matches: 9. This CDR3 comprises 16 residues. Germline CDR1 reads MNHEY; CDR2 reads SVGAGI. The CDR3 spells CASSYGFRQGNYEQYF. The CDR3 bases are TGTGCCAGCAGTTACGGTTTCCGACAGGGGAACTACGAGCAGTACTTC.

This clone was seen a single time. The V call is TRBV5-1, the J call TRBJ2-1; D is ambiguous. The CDR3 extends over 16 amino acids. The V gene's germline CDR1 is SGHRS and CDR2 YFSETQ. V lost 0 bases, J lost 0 bases, and 10 bases lay in between. CDR3 coding DNA: TGCGCCAGCAGCTTGGCCTTCGATAGCTCCTACAATGAGCAGTTCTTC. Its translation is CASSLAFDSSYNEQFF.

The chain carries TRBV9 and TRBJ1-1, with a weak D call TRBD1 (6 bases). The CDR3 totals 16 residues. Germline assignment: CDR1 SGDLS and CDR2 YYNGEE. Trimming cost V 4 bases and J 2 bases, with 18 bases left between them. Here the CDR3 reads CASSTTPRTVNTEAFF. The DNA for the CDR3 is TGTGCCAGCAGCACCACGCCCCGGACAGTTAACACTGAAGCTTTCTTT.

V and J are TRBV19 and TRBJ1-1; TRBD1 might be the D (5 bases). V was pared by 6 bases and J by 3 bases, with 14 bases between. Per germline, CDR1 LNHDA and CDR2 SQIVND (reference sequence). The CDR3 is 14 residues long. As DNA, the CDR3 is TGTGCCAGTAGCCGGGGCTGGGGGGACACTGAAGCTTTCTTT. Protein product: CASSRGWGDTEAFF.

This chain uses TRBV2 with TRBJ1-1, with D unresolved. The CDR3 covers 14 residues. Trimming left V 4 bases short and J 1 base short, with 10 bases between. Germline lookup yields CDR1 SNHLY and CDR2 FYNNEI. In DNA form, the CDR3 reads TGTGCCAGCAGTGTTGGGCAGGCGAACACTGAAGCTTTCTTT. Translated, it gives CASSVGQANTEAFF.

The rearrangement joins TRBV13 to TRBJ2-3; perhaps TRBD2 as D (6 bases). Deletions cut 5 bases from V and 2 bases from J, with 8 bases between. The germline V gene has CDR1 PRHDT and CDR2 FYEKMQ (reference sequence). This CDR3 comprises 13 residues. CDR3 amino acids: CASSPGLTDTQYF. The CDR3 bases are TGTGCCAGCAGCCCGGGACTCACAGATACGCAGTATTTT. The whole variable domain, remainder taken from reference TRBV13 and TRBJ2-3, is AAGVIQSPRHLIKEKRETATLKCYPIPRHDTVYWYQQGPGQDPQFLISFYEKMQSDKGSIPDRFSAQQFSDYHSELNMSSLELGDSALYFCASSPGLTDTQYFGPGTRLTVL.

The chain is built from TRBV9 and TRBJ2-1, with 9 bases aligning to TRBD2. The CDR3 length is 17 residues. From germline, CDR1 is SGDLS and CDR2 YYNGEE. V lost 0 bases to trimming and J lost 6 bases; unmatched junction nucleotides: 10. The CDR3 DNA reads as TGTGCCAGCAGCGTAGCGAGCGGGGGGCAGGTTTCCAATGAGCAGTTCTTC. This gives the protein CASSVASGGQVSNEQFF.

The chain has TRBV18 and TRBJ1-2; TRBD1 agrees at 8 bases. Germline V gene sequence: CDR1 KGHSH, CDR2 LQKENI. The CDR3 covers 14 residues. Losses at the gene ends were 3 bases for V and 4 bases for J; bases not matched to a gene: 4. The CDR3 DNA is TGTGCCAGCTCACCCGGGGACAGGACCTATGGCTACACCTTC. It encodes CASSPGDRTYGYTF. Filled out from reference TRBV18 and TRBJ1-2, the complete variable domain reads NAGVMQNPRHLVRRRGQEARLRCSPMKGHSHVYWYRQLPEEGLKFMVYLQKENIIDESGMPKERFSAEFPKEGPSILRIQQVVRGDSAAYFCASSPGDRTYGYTFGSGTRLTVV.

J is TRBJ1-5 and V is TRBV28, with TRBD1 matching 7 bases. CDR3 length equals 16 residues. The germline V gene encodes CDR1 MDHEN and CDR2 SYDVKM. With 2 bases clipped from V and 3 bases from J, the junction kept 7 bases outside the gene matches. The CDR3 is CASSLGGGWYNQPQHF. The CDR3, as DNA: TGTGCCAGCAGTTTAGGAGGGGGCTGGTACAATCAGCCCCAGCATTTT.

The chain employs TRBV6-1 and TRBJ1-1; D gene unclear. Germline lookup yields CDR1 MNHNS and CDR2 SASEGT. This CDR3 has 13 amino acids. Trimming removed 2 bases from V and 11 bases from J, with 15 bases in between. CDR3 region: CASSENLRLEAFF. CDR3 bases: TGTGCCAGCAGTGAAAACTTGAGATTGGAGGCTTTCTTT.

The chain's CDR3 is CASSLTLTPGDTQYF. CDR3 nucleotides: TGTGCCAGCAGCTTAACGTTGACCCCGGGAGATACGCAGTATTTT. The J gene is TRBJ2-3, the V gene TRBV7-3; D gene unclear. The CDR3 length is 15 residues. From germline, CDR1 is SGHTA and CDR2 FQGTGA. Trimming took 0 bases from V and 5 from J, leaving 12 bases between them.

V and J are TRBV2 and TRBJ1-1, with D perhaps TRBD1 (5 bases). CDR3 size: 16 residues. CDR1 and CDR2 (germline): SNHLY, FYNNEI. Between the trimmed V and J ends, which lost 7 bases and 0 bases, there was a span of 18 bases. The CDR3 nucleotides are TGTGCCAGCATCAAGGGCGGCGGGGGAATGAACACTGAAGCTTTCTTT. This codes for CASIKGGGGMNTEAFF.

This chain uses TRBV6-4 with TRBJ2-1; the D gene is possibly TRBD2 (7 bases). The germline V gene encodes CDR1 MRHNA and CDR2 SNTAGT. Between the trimmed V and J ends, which lost 2 bases and 7 bases, there was a span of 15 bases. The CDR3 length is 15 residues. CDR3 in DNA: TGTGCCAGCAGTGACCGGGGACACGGGGGGAATGAGCAGTTCTTC. Translation: CASSDRGHGGNEQFF.

V and J are TRBV6-1 and TRBJ1-3; D is ambiguous. Trimming took off 1 base at V and 4 bases at J, with 5 bases between the two ends. There are 13 residues in the CDR3. Per germline, CDR1 MNHNS and CDR2 SASEGT. CDR3 in amino acids: CASSEVAGNTIYF. Written as DNA, the CDR3 is TGTGCCAGCAGTGAAGTAGCGGGAAACACCATATATTTT.